This T cell receptor (beta chain) was recovered during a study of T cell responses to AZD1222 COVID-19 vaccine. Germline CDR1 SGHRS, CDR2 YFSETQ. V was shortened by 0 bases and J by 5 bases, with 9 bases between the two germline ends. This CDR3 region has 14 residues. This clone was seen more than once but under ten times. Libraries were prepared by immunoSEQ multiplex PCR; TCRdb keeps only in-frame clonotypes and omits some of them. The sample holds approximately 89,000 clones, 90% seen once. The sample in question was peripheral blood, obtained 28 days after the second AZD1222 dose. The clonotype was recovered from an adult who received the AZD1222 COVID-19 vaccine. J is TRBJ1-3 and V is TRBV5-1; D call uncertain. The DNA for the CDR3 is TGCGCCAGCAGCTTGGCCCCAGGCCGAAACACCATATATTTT. Its protein product is CASSLAPGRNTIYF.